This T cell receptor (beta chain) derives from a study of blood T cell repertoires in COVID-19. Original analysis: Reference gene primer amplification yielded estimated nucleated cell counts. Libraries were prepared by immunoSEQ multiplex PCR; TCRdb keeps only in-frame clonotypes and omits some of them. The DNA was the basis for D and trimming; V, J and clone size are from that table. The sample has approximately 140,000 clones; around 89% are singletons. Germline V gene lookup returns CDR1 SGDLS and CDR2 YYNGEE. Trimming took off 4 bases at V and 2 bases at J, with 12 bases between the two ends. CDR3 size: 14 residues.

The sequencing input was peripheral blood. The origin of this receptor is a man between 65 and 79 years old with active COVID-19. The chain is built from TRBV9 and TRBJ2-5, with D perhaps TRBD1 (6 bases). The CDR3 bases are TGTGCCAGCAGCTCTATCACAGGGCAAGAGACCCAGTACTTC. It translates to CASSSITGQETQYF.